This is a list of T cell receptor beta chains from one sample in a study of cytomegalovirus exposure and HLA in healthy donors. The repertoire was sequenced with immunoSEQ multiplex PCR; TCRdb's copy has only in-frame clones and lacks some. The sample has under 200,000 clones, roughly four fifths seen once; the top ten hold nearly 8.5%. The sequencing sample was made of PBMCs. Every receptor here comes from a male donor in good health and CMV-seropositive. CDR3s include the opening cysteine and the closing phenylalanine or tryptophan. A D gene is named only where the DNA matches it firmly. Size tells how often a clone was seen (once, few, many) or the class of an expanded clone, and some rows leave it out.

cdr3_nt: TGTGCCAGCAGCCAGGGACAGGGAGGGTCTGGGGCCAACGGCCTGACTTTC; cdr3_aa: CASSQGQGGSGANGLTF; d_call: TRBD1; j_call: TRBJ2-6; v_call: TRBV9; clone_size: once
cdr3_nt: TGTGCCAGCAGCCTCGGACAGGGGGCTGGCTACACCTTC; cdr3_aa: CASSLGQGAGYTF; d_call: TRBD1; j_call: TRBJ1-2; v_call: TRBV27; clone_size: -
cdr3_nt: TGCGCCAGCAGCTCCGCCGGCGGGACAGGGTATGATGAAGCTTTCTTT; cdr3_aa: CASSSAGGTGYDEAFF; d_call: TRBD1; j_call: TRBJ1-1; v_call: TRBV5-1; clone_size: -
cdr3_nt: TGTGCCAGCAGTGAAAGGTTCCGGGTCGTACATTTT; cdr3_aa: CASSERFRVVHF; d_call: -; j_call: TRBJ1-5; v_call: TRBV2; clone_size: -
cdr3_nt: TGTGCCAGCTCACCTCTCCGGGGGGTGACTGAAGCTTTCTTT; cdr3_aa: CASSPLRGVTEAFF; d_call: -; j_call: TRBJ1-1; v_call: TRBV18; clone_size: -
cdr3_nt: TGCGCCAGCAGTCACCTACGGGGGTCCCATGAAAAACGGATCGGAAAACTGTTTTTT; cdr3_aa: CASSHLRGSHEKRIGKLFF; d_call: -; j_call: TRBJ1-4; v_call: TRBV23-1; clone_size: -
cdr3_nt: TGTGCCAGCAGAACTAGCGGGAGTCTTAATGAGCAGTTCTTC; cdr3_aa: CASRTSGSLNEQFF; d_call: TRBD2; j_call: TRBJ2-1; v_call: TRBV28; clone_size: -
cdr3_nt: TGCGCCAGCAGTGAAAGTCAGTTTAACACTGAAGCTTTCTTT; cdr3_aa: CASSESQFNTEAFF; d_call: -; j_call: TRBJ1-1; v_call: TRBV10-1; clone_size: -
cdr3_nt: TGTGCCAGCAGTTGGACTAGCGGAGATCACAATGAGCAGTTCTTC; cdr3_aa: CASSWTSGDHNEQFF; d_call: TRBD2; j_call: TRBJ2-1; v_call: TRBV6-6; clone_size: -
cdr3_nt: TGTGCCAGCAGTGTCCCCCCCGGGGACGAGCAGTACTTC; cdr3_aa: CASSVPPGDEQYF; d_call: -; j_call: TRBJ2-7; v_call: TRBV28; clone_size: -
cdr3_nt: TGTGCCAGCAGCTTCATGAACACTGAAGCTTTCTTT; cdr3_aa: CASSFMNTEAFF; d_call: -; j_call: TRBJ1-1; v_call: TRBV5-4; clone_size: -
cdr3_nt: TGTGCCAGCAGCTTGGATACAGGGGTGAACACTGAAGCTTTCTTT; cdr3_aa: CASSLDTGVNTEAFF; d_call: TRBD1; j_call: TRBJ1-1; v_call: TRBV7-6; clone_size: -
cdr3_nt: TGTGTGGGGGGGGGTCTAAACACTGAAGCTTTCTTT; cdr3_aa: CVGGGLNTEAFF; d_call: -; j_call: TRBJ1-1; v_call: TRBV28; clone_size: -